The entry below gives a single TCR beta chain sequence along with its context. Its antigen remains unidentified. The data are from a study of cytomegalovirus exposure and HLA in healthy donors. The study's findings and limits: Cytomegalovirus-associated status was assigned to approximately 160 TCR beta chains.

The table came from immunoSEQ multiplex PCR; TCRdb's copy has only in-frame clones and leaves some out. The sample holds about 56,000 clones; 90% to 95% are singletons and the top ten take about 6%. The CDR3 has 15 residues. The V segment lost 8 bases and the J segment 0 bases; nucleotides outside the gene matches: 5. Looked up from germline, CDR1 is LNHDA and CDR2 is SQIVND (reference sequence). This chain links TRBV19 with TRBJ2-2, with TRBD2 identical over 8 bases. The clonotype was recovered from a woman aged 18-29 years in good health and CMV-seronegative. The sample comprised PBMCs. In DNA form, the CDR3 reads TGTGCCAGTCGACTAGCGCCTACGAACACCGGGGAGCTGTTTTTT. Protein: CASRLAPTNTGELFF.